Listed below are T cell receptor beta chains from one sample, sequenced in a study of cytomegalovirus exposure and HLA in healthy donors. The method was immunoSEQ multiplex PCR; TCRdb's version includes in-frame clones alone and lacks a portion of them. The sample includes some 140,000 clones, roughly 77% of them seen just once. Sequenced sample: PBMCs. Receptors originate from a female donor in good health and CMV-seronegative. CDR3s include the opening cysteine and the closing phenylalanine or tryptophan. D genes are given only for firm matches. Clone size is shown for a subset of rows, as once, few, many or a class of expanded clone.

TRBJ2-3	few	TRBD2	TRBV5-1	CASSFSGGASTDTQYF	TGCGCCAGCAGCTTTAGCGGGGGGGCGAGCACAGATACGCAGTATTTT
TRBJ1-2	.	.	TRBV19	CASSTRGGADYGYTF	TGTGCCAGTAGTACGCGTGGAGGGGCGGACTATGGCTACACCTTC
TRBJ1-5	.	.	TRBV19	CASGRGGQPQHF	TGTGCCAGTGGGAGGGGCGGTCAGCCCCAGCATTTT
TRBJ1-5	once	.	TRBV5-4	CASSLNRNQPQHF	TGTGCCAGCAGCTTGAATAGAAATCAGCCCCAGCATTTT
TRBJ2-7	.	.	TRBV19	CASSIRPGNEQYF	TGTGCCAGTAGTATTCGTCCGGGGAACGAGCAGTACTTC
TRBJ1-1	few	.	TRBV27	CASSLYRGTEAFF	TGTGCCAGCAGTTTATATAGGGGCACTGAAGCTTTCTTT
TRBJ2-4	.	.	TRBV11-3	CASSLAPLVIQYF	TGTGCCAGCAGCTTAGCCCCACTAGTTATTCAGTACTTC
TRBJ2-7	.	.	TRBV6-6	CASLGQPDYEQYF	TGTGCCAGCCTCGGACAACCTGATTACGAGCAGTACTTC
TRBJ2-6	.	.	TRBV5-1	CASSGRGSGANVLTF	TGCGCCAGCAGTGGGCGGGGATCTGGGGCCAACGTCCTAACTTTC
TRBJ2-7	.	TRBD2	TRBV4-2	CASSQEGLAEQYF	TGTGCCAGCAGCCAAGAAGGACTAGCCGAGCAGTACTTC
TRBJ2-1	.	.	TRBV6-1	CASSVWERGPGEQFF	TGTGCCAGCAGTGTCTGGGAGAGAGGGCCGGGTGAGCAGTTCTTC
TRBJ1-1	.	.	TRBV2	CASNRDLNTEAFF	TGTGCCAGCAACAGGGACCTGAACACTGAAGCTTTCTTT
TRBJ2-7	.	.	TRBV7-9	CASSPFYEQYF	TGTGCCAGCAGCCCGTTCTACGAGCAGTACTTC
TRBJ1-2	.	TRBD1	TRBV2	CASSATGEGYGYTF	TGTGCCAGCAGTGCGACAGGGGAGGGCTATGGCTACACCTTC
TRBJ1-3	.	.	TRBV9	CASSKQGEGNTIYF	TGTGCCAGCAGCAAACAGGGTGAAGGAAACACCATATATTTT
TRBJ1-4	.	TRBD1	TRBV12-5	CASGLGTGRWEKLFF	TGTGCTAGTGGTTTGGGGACAGGTCGGTGGGAAAAACTGTTTTTT
TRBJ2-7	.	.	TRBV6-6	CASSSQGYEQYF	TGTGCCAGCAGCTCACAGGGCTACGAGCAGTACTTC
TRBJ2-1	few	.	TRBV13	CASSLDLEGNEQFF	TGTGCCAGCAGCTTAGATCTAGAAGGCAATGAGCAGTTCTTC
TRBJ2-1	.	TRBD2	TRBV9	CASSGRETVHNEQFF	TGTGCCAGCAGCGGGCGGGAGACAGTACACAATGAGCAGTTCTTC
TRBJ2-5	.	.	TRBV28	CAGKGAGGETQYF	TGTGCCGGAAAAGGAGCCGGTGGGGAGACCCAGTACTTC
TRBJ1-4	few	.	TRBV27	CASSFSGNEKLFF	TGTGCCAGCAGTTTCTCGGGGAATGAAAAACTGTTTTTT
TRBJ1-3	.	.	TRBV5-4	CASRATGSGNTIYF	TGTGCCAGCAGGGCTACAGGGTCTGGAAACACCATATATTTT
TRBJ2-1	.	TRBD2	TRBV9	CASSVGLAGGQFF	TGTGCCAGCAGCGTAGGACTAGCGGGGGGACAGTTCTTC
TRBJ2-3	.	.	TRBV11-3	CASSTPAGGTDTQYF	TGTGCCAGCAGCACCCCGGCAGGGGGCACAGATACGCAGTATTTT
TRBJ2-2	.	.	TRBV7-2	CASSSKWNTGELFF	TGTGCCAGCAGCTCTAAATGGAACACCGGGGAGCTGTTTTTT
TRBJ2-2	few	.	TRBV7-2	CASSFDRTQGELFF	TGTGCCAGCAGCTTCGACAGGACCCAAGGGGAGCTGTTTTTT
TRBJ2-7	.	.	TRBV5-1	CASSLGLEPYEQYF	TGCGCCAGCAGCTTGGGGCTAGAACCCTACGAGCAGTACTTC
TRBJ2-6	.	.	TRBV4-3	CASSQDQGGAGANVLTF	TGCGCCAGCAGCCAAGATCAGGGGGGAGCTGGGGCCAACGTCCTGACTTTC
TRBJ1-4	.	TRBD1	TRBV28	CASSSGQGNEKLFF	TGTGCCAGCAGTTCAGGACAGGGTAATGAAAAACTGTTTTTT
TRBJ2-7	.	.	TRBV6-5	CASSYGGNEQYF	TGTGCCAGCAGTTACGGGGGGAACGAGCAGTACTTC
TRBJ2-7	.	.	TRBV28	CASSFEGDGLNYEQYF	TGTGCCAGCAGTTTCGAAGGGGACGGACTAAACTACGAGCAGTACTTC
TRBJ2-5	few	TRBD1	TRBV7-9	CASSFLTGEETQYF	TGTGCCAGCAGCTTCTTGACAGGGGAGGAGACCCAGTACTTC
TRBJ1-1	.	TRBD1	TRBV5-1	CASSASGTGPSAFF	TGCGCCAGCAGCGCTTCCGGGACAGGACCTTCAGCTTTCTTT
TRBJ1-5	.	.	TRBV11-2	CASSLGRGRPQHF	TGTGCCAGCAGCTTAGGCCGAGGCCGGCCCCAGCATTTT
TRBJ1-1	few	TRBD1	TRBV5-1	CASSLTGASTEAFF	TGCGCCAGCAGCCTCACAGGGGCAAGCACTGAAGCTTTCTTT
TRBJ1-2	once	.	TRBV5-1	CASSLGGYGYTF	TGCGCCAGCAGCCTAGGGGGCTATGGCTACACCTTC
TRBJ2-1	few	.	TRBV21-1	CASSITGEGFNEQFF	TGTGCCAGCAGCATCACAGGGGAAGGCTTCAATGAGCAGTTCTTC
TRBJ1-5	.	TRBD1	TRBV7-6	CASSLAGGTNQPQHF	TGTGCCAGCAGCTTAGCAGGGGGCACCAATCAGCCCCAGCATTTT
TRBJ1-2	.	.	TRBV19	CASSRDLGGAEGYTF	TGTGCCAGCTCCCGGGATTTAGGGGGGGCGGAAGGCTACACCTTC
TRBJ2-1	once	TRBD2	TRBV11-2	CASSLGHTSGGGNEQFF	TGTGCCAGCAGCTTAGGACACACTAGCGGGGGTGGCAATGAGCAGTTCTTC
TRBJ1-1	few	.	TRBV6-1	CASSIRQNMNTEAFF	TGTGCCAGCAGTATCCGACAGAACATGAACACTGAAGCTTTCTTT
TRBJ2-1	.	TRBD2	TRBV4-3	CASSQAGGGALHEQFF	TGCGCCAGCAGCCAAGCTGGCGGGGGGGCCCTTCATGAGCAGTTCTTC
TRBJ1-2	once	.	TRBV6-1	CASSPESTYGYTF	TGTGCCAGCAGTCCTGAGTCCACTTATGGCTACACCTTC
TRBJ2-1	.	TRBD2	TRBV7-7	CAWLAGPSSYNEQFF	TGTGCTTGGCTAGCGGGACCGAGCTCCTACAATGAGCAGTTCTTC
TRBJ1-1	.	.	TRBV2	CASSEGGSFTEAFF	TGTGCCAGCAGTGAGGGGGGGAGTTTCACGGAAGCTTTCTTT
TRBJ1-2	.	.	TRBV11-3	CASSTRQGGDYGYTF	TGTGCCAGCAGCACGCGACAAGGGGGTGACTATGGCTACACCTTC
TRBJ2-1	once	.	TRBV30	CAWSVVAGGSEQFF	TGTGCCTGGAGTGTAGTGGCCGGAGGGAGTGAGCAGTTCTTC
TRBJ2-1	.	.	TRBV11-3	CASSHREGVSYNEQFF	TGTGCCAGCAGCCACAGGGAGGGAGTTTCCTACAATGAGCAGTTCTTC
TRBJ2-7	.	TRBD1	TRBV28	CASSLGTGGANEQYF	TGTGCCAGCAGTCTGGGGACAGGGGGTGCGAACGAGCAGTACTTC